Listed below are T cell receptor beta chains from one sample, sequenced in a study of cytomegalovirus exposure and HLA in healthy donors. Repertoires were generated with immunoSEQ multiplex PCR, while TCRdb's copy carries only in-frame clones and drops some. The sample holds about 200,000 clones, roughly three quarters seen once. The material sequenced was PBMCs. The source is a woman in her 30s in good health and CMV-seronegative. CDR3s include the opening cysteine and the closing phenylalanine or tryptophan. Each record gives: D gene, J gene, clone size, V gene, CDR3 protein, CDR3 DNA. D genes are given only for firm matches. Only part of the rows carry a size: once, few, many, or a class if the clone is expanded.

D: TRBD2
J: TRBJ2-1
size: few
V: TRBV7-7
CDR3: CASSPTSSGRGDEQFF
DNA: TGTGCCAGCAGCCCGACCTCTAGCGGGAGAGGTGATGAGCAGTTCTTC

D: TRBD1
J: TRBJ2-7
size: .
V: TRBV18
CDR3: CASSLGQGITTYEQYF
DNA: TGTGCCAGCTCACTAGGACAGGGAATTACCACCTACGAGCAGTACTTC

D: .
J: TRBJ2-1
size: .
V: TRBV4-1
CDR3: CASISLGHNEQFF
DNA: TGCGCCAGCATATCTCTAGGCCACAATGAGCAGTTCTTC

D: .
J: TRBJ2-5
size: .
V: TRBV6-5
CDR3: CASSMRTAQETQYF
DNA: TGTGCCAGCAGTATGAGGACAGCCCAAGAGACCCAGTACTTC

D: .
J: TRBJ2-2
size: .
V: TRBV4-1
CDR3: CASSQDPWTTLTGELFF
DNA: TGCGCCAGCAGCCAAGACCCTTGGACAACCCTCACCGGGGAGCTGTTTTTT

D: TRBD1
J: TRBJ2-7
size: .
V: TRBV30
CDR3: CAWGGQFYEQYF
DNA: TGTGCCTGGGGGGGACAGTTCTACGAGCAGTACTTC

D: .
J: TRBJ2-7
size: .
V: TRBV29-1
CDR3: CSAGTYEQYF
DNA: TGCAGCGCCGGTACCTACGAGCAGTACTTC

D: TRBD1
J: TRBJ1-1
size: .
V: TRBV30
CDR3: CAWSTTGDTEAFF
DNA: TGTGCCTGGAGCACTACAGGGGACACTGAAGCTTTCTTT

D: .
J: TRBJ1-2
size: .
V: TRBV27
CDR3: CASSFSVLNYGYTF
DNA: TGTGCCAGCAGTTTTTCTGTGTTAAACTATGGCTACACCTTC

D: .
J: TRBJ2-3
size: .
V: TRBV2
CDR3: CASGPNADTQYF
DNA: TGTGCCAGCGGCCCCAACGCAGATACGCAGTATTTT

D: TRBD1
J: TRBJ1-4
size: .
V: TRBV28
CDR3: CASRPTGGGEKLFF
DNA: TGTGCCAGCAGGCCCACAGGGGGCGGAGAAAAACTGTTTTTT

D: .
J: TRBJ2-1
size: .
V: TRBV11-3
CDR3: CASSSTDYGSSSSYNEQFF
DNA: TGTGCCAGCAGCTCAACTGACTATGGTTCGTCGAGCTCCTACAATGAGCAGTTCTTC

D: TRBD1
J: TRBJ1-2
size: .
V: TRBV19
CDR3: CASSHRDRVYGYTF
DNA: TGTGCCAGTAGTCATCGGGACAGGGTTTATGGCTACACCTTC

D: TRBD1
J: TRBJ1-6
size: few
V: TRBV2
CDR3: CASSLQGGNSPLHF
DNA: TGTGCCAGCAGTTTACAGGGGGGGAATTCACCCCTCCACTTT

D: .
J: TRBJ2-5
size: .
V: TRBV6-6
CDR3: CASSYKTLRRQETQYF
DNA: TGTGCCAGCAGTTACAAGACACTCCGACGGCAGGAGACCCAGTACTTC

D: TRBD2
J: TRBJ2-1
size: .
V: TRBV5-1
CDR3: CASRKILAGINEQFF
DNA: TGCGCCAGCAGAAAGATACTAGCGGGGATCAATGAGCAGTTCTTC

D: TRBD2
J: TRBJ2-3
size: .
V: TRBV27
CDR3: CASSSGRGADTQYF
DNA: TGTGCCAGTAGTAGCGGGCGGGGGGCAGATACGCAGTATTTT

D: .
J: TRBJ1-2
size: few
V: TRBV15
CDR3: CATSREQNYGYTF
DNA: TGTGCCACCAGCAGAGAACAGAACTATGGCTACACCTTC

D: .
J: TRBJ2-6
size: .
V: TRBV23-1
CDR3: CASSQSEGSGANVLTF
DNA: TGCGCCAGCAGTCAATCCGAGGGCTCTGGGGCCAACGTCCTGACTTTC

D: TRBD1
J: TRBJ1-2
size: .
V: TRBV10-3
CDR3: CAISDGTAGYTF
DNA: TGTGCCATCAGTGATGGGACAGCTGGCTACACCTTC

D: .
J: TRBJ2-5
size: .
V: TRBV9
CDR3: CASSAHQETQYF
DNA: TGTGCCAGCAGCGCCCATCAAGAGACCCAGTACTTC

D: TRBD1
J: TRBJ1-4
size: .
V: TRBV27
CDR3: CASGKGARSNEKLFF
DNA: TGTGCCAGCGGAAAGGGGGCGCGGTCTAATGAAAAACTGTTTTTT

D: .
J: TRBJ1-1
size: .
V: TRBV19
CDR3: CASSKAAGNTEAFF
DNA: TGTGCCAGTAGTAAGGCTGCAGGGAACACTGAAGCTTTCTTT

D: TRBD1
J: TRBJ1-6
size: .
V: TRBV28
CDR3: CASSLGQGGLYNSPLHF
DNA: TGTGCCAGCAGTTTAGGGCAGGGGGGTTTATATAATTCACCCCTCCACTTT

D: TRBD1
J: TRBJ1-1
size: .
V: TRBV7-2
CDR3: CASSLAIQGRRNTEAFF
DNA: TGTGCCAGCAGCTTAGCAATACAGGGGAGGAGGAACACTGAAGCTTTCTTT

D: .
J: TRBJ2-1
size: .
V: TRBV30
CDR3: CAWKGVGRTLNEQFF
DNA: TGTGCCTGGAAAGGCGTGGGGAGGACCCTCAATGAGCAGTTCTTC

D: .
J: TRBJ1-6
size: .
V: TRBV19
CDR3: CATKRSSYNSPLHF
DNA: TGTGCTACTAAGAGAAGCTCCTATAATTCACCCCTCCACTTT

D: .
J: TRBJ2-5
size: .
V: TRBV5-1
CDR3: CASSLGQSQETQYF
DNA: TGCGCCAGCAGCTTGGGACAGTCACAAGAGACCCAGTACTTC

D: TRBD1
J: TRBJ1-2
size: .
V: TRBV29-1
CDR3: CSAPTGSGLGYGYTF
DNA: TGCAGCGCCCCGACAGGGTCGGGCCTTGGCTATGGCTACACCTTC

D: .
J: TRBJ1-5
size: .
V: TRBV19
CDR3: CASSNAQTEPNQPQHF
DNA: TGTGCCAGTAGTAATGCTCAGACAGAACCCAATCAGCCCCAGCATTTT

D: TRBD1
J: TRBJ1-1
size: .
V: TRBV5-1
CDR3: CASSLDGGGITEAFF
DNA: TGCGCCAGCAGCTTGGATGGAGGGGGCATCACTGAAGCTTTCTTT

D: TRBD1
J: TRBJ1-2
size: .
V: TRBV6-5
CDR3: CASSYHGTGDGYTF
DNA: TGTGCCAGCAGTTACCACGGGACAGGGGATGGCTACACCTTC

D: .
J: TRBJ2-2
size: .
V: TRBV2
CDR3: CASRKDRNTGELFF
DNA: TGTGCCAGCAGGAAGGACAGGAACACCGGGGAGCTGTTTTTT

D: TRBD1
J: TRBJ1-5
size: .
V: TRBV27
CDR3: CASSYAGTGLVNQPQHF
DNA: TGTGCCAGCAGTTACGCCGGGACAGGGCTGGTGAATCAGCCCCAGCATTTT

D: .
J: TRBJ2-1
size: .
V: TRBV9
CDR3: CASSVDSGEQFF
DNA: TGTGCCAGCAGCGTGGATAGCGGCGAGCAGTTCTTC

D: TRBD1
J: TRBJ1-5
size: .
V: TRBV27
CDR3: CASRPITRQGSNQPQHF
DNA: TGTGCCAGCAGACCCATTACCCGACAGGGAAGCAATCAGCCCCAGCATTTT

D: TRBD1
J: TRBJ2-3
size: .
V: TRBV29-1
CDR3: CSVEGRDRGDTQYF
DNA: TGCAGCGTTGAAGGAAGGGACAGGGGGGATACGCAGTATTTT

D: .
J: TRBJ2-5
size: .
V: TRBV6-1
CDR3: CAANLEVKETQYF
DNA: TGTGCCGCCAACTTAGAGGTGAAAGAGACCCAGTACTTC

D: .
J: TRBJ2-3
size: once
V: TRBV6-6
CDR3: CASGRGFTDTQYF
DNA: TGTGCCAGCGGCAGGGGTTTCACAGATACGCAGTATTTT

D: .
J: TRBJ2-2
size: .
V: TRBV12-5
CDR3: CASGSPGGRTNTGELFF
DNA: TGTGCTAGTGGTTCCCCAGGAGGGCGAACGAACACCGGGGAGCTGTTTTTT

D: .
J: TRBJ2-7
size: .
V: TRBV19
CDR3: CASSGRTASYEQYF
DNA: TGTGCCAGTAGCGGGAGGACAGCTTCCTACGAGCAGTACTTC

D: TRBD2
J: TRBJ2-1
size: .
V: TRBV5-1
CDR3: CASSREVEQFF
DNA: TGCGCCAGCAGCCGGGAGGTTGAGCAGTTCTTC

D: TRBD1
J: TRBJ1-1
size: few
V: TRBV6-6
CDR3: CASSYGTANTEAFF
DNA: TGTGCCAGCAGTTATGGGACAGCGAACACTGAAGCTTTCTTT

D: .
J: TRBJ2-7
size: .
V: TRBV6-5
CDR3: CASSQGHSTYEQYF
DNA: TGTGCCAGCAGCCAGGGACATTCGACCTACGAGCAGTACTTC

D: .
J: TRBJ2-1
size: .
V: TRBV5-4
CDR3: CASSAKDRNEQFF
DNA: TGTGCCAGCAGCGCTAAAGACAGAAATGAGCAGTTCTTC

D: TRBD1
J: TRBJ2-7
size: few
V: TRBV30
CDR3: CAWSQQGATEQYF
DNA: TGTGCCTGGAGTCAACAGGGGGCGACCGAGCAGTACTTC

D: TRBD2
J: TRBJ2-2
size: once
V: TRBV9
CDR3: CASSPRLAGTGELFF
DNA: TGTGCCAGCAGCCCCAGACTAGCGGGTACCGGGGAGCTGTTTTTT